This T cell receptor (beta chain) was found in a study of blood T cell repertoires in COVID-19. Study overall: The United States, Italy and Spain provided the acute and convalescent COVID-19 samples. The cDNA or gDNA used as material had been derived from T cells, B-cell-depleted T cells, or PBMCs.

In the source study's methods: Amplified reference gene primers provided the basis for estimating nucleated cell counts. Repertoires were generated with immunoSEQ multiplex PCR, while TCRdb's copy carries only in-frame clones and drops some. V and J calls and clone size follow that table, whereas D and trimming were derived from the DNA. The table has 130,000 to 150,000 clones, around four fifths seen once. The trim removed 6 bases at V and 7 bases at J, leaving 16 bases unmatched. The CDR3 is 18 residues long. Germline CDR1 is SGHVS and CDR2 is FQNEAQ. This sequence joins TRBV7-8 and TRBJ1-5; TRBD1 agrees at 12 bases. This sequence originates from a human donor in a cohort sampled during active COVID-19. The sequenced sample consisted of peripheral blood. The CDR3 DNA reads as TGTGCCAGCAGTTGGCTTTGGGACAGGGGGCGATCTTCCCAGCCCCAGCATTTT. As protein: CASSWLWDRGRSSQPQHF. Variable domain in full (rest from reference TRBV7-8 and TRBJ1-5): GAGVSQSPRYKVAKRGQDVALRCDPISGHVSLFWYQQALGQGPEFLTYFQNEAQLDKSGLPSDRFFAERPEGSVSTLKIQRTQQEDSAVYLCASSWLWDRGRSSQPQHFGDGTRLSIL.